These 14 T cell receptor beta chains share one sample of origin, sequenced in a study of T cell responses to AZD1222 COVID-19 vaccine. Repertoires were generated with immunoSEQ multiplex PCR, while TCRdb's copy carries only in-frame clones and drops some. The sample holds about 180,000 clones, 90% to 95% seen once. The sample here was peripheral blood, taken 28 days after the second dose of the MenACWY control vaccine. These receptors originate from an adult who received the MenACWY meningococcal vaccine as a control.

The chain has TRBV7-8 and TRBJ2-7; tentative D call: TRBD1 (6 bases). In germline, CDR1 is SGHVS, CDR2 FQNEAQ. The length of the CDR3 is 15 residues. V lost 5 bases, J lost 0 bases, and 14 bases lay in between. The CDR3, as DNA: TGTGCCAGCAGCCCTCAGGGACAAATCTCCTACGAGCAGTACTTC. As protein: CASSPQGQISYEQYF.

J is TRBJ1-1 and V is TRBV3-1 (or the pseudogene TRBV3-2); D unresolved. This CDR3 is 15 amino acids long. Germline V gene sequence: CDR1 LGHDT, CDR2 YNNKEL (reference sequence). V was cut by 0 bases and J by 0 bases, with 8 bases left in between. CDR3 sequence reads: CASSQEQLMNTEAFF. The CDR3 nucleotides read TGTGCCAGCAGCCAAGAACAGTTAATGAACACTGAAGCTTTCTTT.

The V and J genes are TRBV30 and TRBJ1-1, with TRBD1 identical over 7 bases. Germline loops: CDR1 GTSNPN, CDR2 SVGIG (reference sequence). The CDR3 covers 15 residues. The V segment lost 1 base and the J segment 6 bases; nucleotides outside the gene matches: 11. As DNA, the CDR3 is TGTGCCTGGAGTGCGCCAGGGGGGGGGCTGGCTGAAGCTTTCTTT. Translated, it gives CAWSAPGGGLAEAFF. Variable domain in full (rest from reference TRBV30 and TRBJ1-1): SQTIHQWPATLVQPVGSPLSLECTVEGTSNPNLYWYRQAAGRGLQLLFYSVGIGQISSEVPQNLSASRPQDRQFILSSKKLLLSDSGFYLCAWSAPGGGLAEAFFGQGTRLTVV.

The CDR3 DNA sequence: TGTGCCAGCAGCTTAGATTTTGCGGGAGTCCAGTACTTC. Translation gives CASSLDFAGVQYF. This chain joins TRBV7-2 and TRBJ2-5, with 7 bases identical to TRBD2. Germline CDR1 SGHTA, CDR2 FQGNSA. This CDR3 has 13 amino acids. Trimming removed 1 base from V and 10 bases from J; junction bases left unmatched: 6.

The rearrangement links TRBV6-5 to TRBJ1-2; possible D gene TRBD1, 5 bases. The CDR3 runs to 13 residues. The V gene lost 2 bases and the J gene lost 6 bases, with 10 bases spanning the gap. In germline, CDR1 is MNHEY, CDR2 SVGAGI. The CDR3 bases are TGTGCCAGCAGTTACCCCCAGGGTGATGGCTACACCTTC. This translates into CASSYPQGDGYTF.

This CDR3 is CASFPPGQGPETQYF. CDR3 bases: TGTGCCAGCTTCCCTCCGGGACAGGGACCAGAGACCCAGTACTTC. The chain joins TRBV18 to TRBJ2-5; 9 bases match TRBD1. Per germline, CDR1 KGHSH and CDR2 LQKENI. The length of the CDR3 is 15 residues. The V gene end was trimmed by 7 bases and the J gene end by 4 bases; junction bases not matched to a gene: 10.

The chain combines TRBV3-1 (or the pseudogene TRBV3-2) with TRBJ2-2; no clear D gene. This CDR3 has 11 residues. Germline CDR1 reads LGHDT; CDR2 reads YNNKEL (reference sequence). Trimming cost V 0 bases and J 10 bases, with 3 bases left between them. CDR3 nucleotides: TGTGCCAGCAGCCAAGACCAGGAGCTGTTTTTT. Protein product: CASSQDQELFF.

CDR3 in DNA: TGTGCCAGCAGTTCCCCCCCGGGCGGGCCGACTGAAGCTTTCTTT. It specifies CASSSPPGGPTEAFF. The genes are TRBV27 and TRBJ1-1; no definite D call. Trimming took 4 bases from V and 5 from J, leaving 17 bases between them. Germline V gene sequence: CDR1 MNHEY, CDR2 SMNVEV (reference sequence). CDR3 length equals 15 residues.

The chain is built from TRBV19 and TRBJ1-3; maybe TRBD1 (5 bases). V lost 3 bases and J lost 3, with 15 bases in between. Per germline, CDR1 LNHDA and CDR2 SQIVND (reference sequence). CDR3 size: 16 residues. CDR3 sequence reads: CASSIQGGLDGNTIYF. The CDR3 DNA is TGTGCCAGTAGTATCCAGGGCGGCTTGGATGGAAACACCATATATTTT.

CDR3 sequence reads: CASSQVVTNYGYTF. CDR3 sequence (DNA): TGTGCCAGCAGCCAAGTGGTTACTAACTATGGCTACACCTTC. The rearrangement joins TRBV3-1 (or the pseudogene TRBV3-2) to TRBJ1-2; D remains ambiguous. This CDR3 comprises 14 residues. The V end was cut by 1 base, the J end by 0 bases, with 6 bases between. Per germline, CDR1 LGHDT and CDR2 YNNKEL (reference sequence).

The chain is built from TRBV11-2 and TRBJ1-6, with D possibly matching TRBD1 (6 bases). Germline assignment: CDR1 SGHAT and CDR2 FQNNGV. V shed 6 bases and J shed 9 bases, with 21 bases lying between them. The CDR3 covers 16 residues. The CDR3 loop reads CASSFLGGGRGSPLHF. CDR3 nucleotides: TGTGCCAGCAGTTTCCTTGGGGGGGGGCGCGGTTCACCCCTCCACTTT.

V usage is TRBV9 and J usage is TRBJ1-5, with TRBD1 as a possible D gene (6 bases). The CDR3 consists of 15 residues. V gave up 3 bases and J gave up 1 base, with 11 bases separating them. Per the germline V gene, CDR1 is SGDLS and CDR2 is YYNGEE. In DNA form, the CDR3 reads TGTGCCAGCAGCGCAGACGGACAGAGCAATCAGCCCCAGCATTTT. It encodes CASSADGQSNQPQHF.

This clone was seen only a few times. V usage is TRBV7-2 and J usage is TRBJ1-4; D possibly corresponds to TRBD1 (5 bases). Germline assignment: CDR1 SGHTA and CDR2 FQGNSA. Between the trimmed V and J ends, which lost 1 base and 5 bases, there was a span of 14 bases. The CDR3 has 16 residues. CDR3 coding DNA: TGTGCCAGCAGCTTAGGTGGATCCAGGGTCAATGAAAAACTGTTTTTT. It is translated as CASSLGGSRVNEKLFF.

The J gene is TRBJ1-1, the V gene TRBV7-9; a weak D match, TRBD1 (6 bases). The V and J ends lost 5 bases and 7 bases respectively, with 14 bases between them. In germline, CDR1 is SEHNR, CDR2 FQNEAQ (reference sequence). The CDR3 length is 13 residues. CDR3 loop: CASSRSDSLEAFF. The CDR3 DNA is TGTGCCAGCAGCCGCTCGGACAGCCTTGAAGCTTTCTTT.